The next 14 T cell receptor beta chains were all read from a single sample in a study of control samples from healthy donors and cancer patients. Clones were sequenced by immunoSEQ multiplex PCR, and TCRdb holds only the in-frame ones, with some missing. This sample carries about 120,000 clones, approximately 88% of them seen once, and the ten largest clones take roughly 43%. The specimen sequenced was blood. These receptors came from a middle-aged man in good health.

CDR3 coding DNA: TGTGCCAGCAGCTTCACCAGAAGGGCCGGGGGCTACACCTTC. It is translated as CASSFTRRAGGYTF. The chain has TRBV5-6 and TRBJ1-2; D is unclear. Germline V gene sequence: CDR1 SGHDT, CDR2 YYEEEE. This CDR3 is 14 amino acids long. Trimming took 2 bases from V and 8 from J, leaving 16 bases between them.

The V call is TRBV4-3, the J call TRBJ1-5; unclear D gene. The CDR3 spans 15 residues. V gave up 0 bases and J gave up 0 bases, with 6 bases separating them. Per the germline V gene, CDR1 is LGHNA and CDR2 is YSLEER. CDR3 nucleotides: TGCGCCAGCAGCCAAGAAACAGATAGCAATCAGCCCCAGCATTTT. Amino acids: CASSQETDSNQPQHF.

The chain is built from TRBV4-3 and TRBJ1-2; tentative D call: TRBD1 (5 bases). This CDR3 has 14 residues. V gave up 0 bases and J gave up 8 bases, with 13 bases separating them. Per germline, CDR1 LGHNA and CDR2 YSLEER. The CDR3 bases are TGCGCCAGCAGCCAAGATCATGGGGCTGGGGGCTACACCTTC. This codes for CASSQDHGAGGYTF.

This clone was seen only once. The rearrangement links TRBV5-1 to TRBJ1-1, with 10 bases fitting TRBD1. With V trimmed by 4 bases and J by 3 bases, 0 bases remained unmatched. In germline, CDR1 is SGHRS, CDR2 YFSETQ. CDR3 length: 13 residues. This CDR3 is CASSGTGDTEAFF. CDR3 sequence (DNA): TGCGCCAGCAGCGGGACAGGGGACACTGAAGCTTTCTTT.

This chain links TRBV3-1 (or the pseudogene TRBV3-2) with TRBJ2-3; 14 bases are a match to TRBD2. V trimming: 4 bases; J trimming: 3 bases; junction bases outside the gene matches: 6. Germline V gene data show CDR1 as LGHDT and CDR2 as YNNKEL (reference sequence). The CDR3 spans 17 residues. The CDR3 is CASSPVRTSGGTDTQYF. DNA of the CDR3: TGTGCCAGCAGCCCCGTTAGGACTAGCGGGGGGACAGATACGCAGTATTTT.

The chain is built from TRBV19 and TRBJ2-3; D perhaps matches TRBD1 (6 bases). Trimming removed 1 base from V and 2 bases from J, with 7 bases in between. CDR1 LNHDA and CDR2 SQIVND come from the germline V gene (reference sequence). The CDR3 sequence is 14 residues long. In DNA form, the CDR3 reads TGTGCCAGTAGTATAGGGACAGCCACAGATACGCAGTATTTT. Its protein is CASSIGTATDTQYF.

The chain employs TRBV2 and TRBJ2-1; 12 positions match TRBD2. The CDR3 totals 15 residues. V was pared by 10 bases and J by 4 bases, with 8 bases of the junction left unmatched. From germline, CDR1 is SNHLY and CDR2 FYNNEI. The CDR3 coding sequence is TGTGCCATCGTTCTAGCGGGGGGGTTTTACAATGAGCAGTTCTTC. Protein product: CAIVLAGGFYNEQFF.

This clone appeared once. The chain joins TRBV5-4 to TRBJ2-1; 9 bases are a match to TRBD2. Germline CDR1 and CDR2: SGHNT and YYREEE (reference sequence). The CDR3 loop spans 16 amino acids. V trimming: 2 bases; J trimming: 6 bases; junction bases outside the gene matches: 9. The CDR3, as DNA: TGTGCCAGCAGCTTAGAGGGCGGGGGGGCATTCAATGAGCAGTTCTTC. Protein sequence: CASSLEGGGAFNEQFF. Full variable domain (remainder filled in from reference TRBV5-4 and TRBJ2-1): ETGVTQSPTHLIKTRGQQVTLRCSSQSGHNTVSWYQQALGQGPQFIFQYYREEENGRGNFPPRFSGLQFPNYSSELNVNALELDDSALYLCASSLEGGGAFNEQFFGPGTRLTVL.

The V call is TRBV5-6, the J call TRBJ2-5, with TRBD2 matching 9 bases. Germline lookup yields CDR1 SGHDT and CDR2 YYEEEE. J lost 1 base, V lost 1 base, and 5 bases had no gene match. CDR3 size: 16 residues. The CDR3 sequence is CASSLFSGGPQETQYF. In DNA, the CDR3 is TGTGCCAGCAGCTTGTTTAGCGGGGGACCCCAAGAGACCCAGTACTTC.

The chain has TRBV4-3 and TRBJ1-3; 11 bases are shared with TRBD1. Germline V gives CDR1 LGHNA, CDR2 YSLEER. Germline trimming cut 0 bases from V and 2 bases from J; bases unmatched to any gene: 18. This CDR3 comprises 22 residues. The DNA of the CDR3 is TGCGCCAGCAGCCAAGACTCGGCCCTTTGGGGGGACAGGGGGACGGCTGGAAACACCATATATTTT. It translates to CASSQDSALWGDRGTAGNTIYF.

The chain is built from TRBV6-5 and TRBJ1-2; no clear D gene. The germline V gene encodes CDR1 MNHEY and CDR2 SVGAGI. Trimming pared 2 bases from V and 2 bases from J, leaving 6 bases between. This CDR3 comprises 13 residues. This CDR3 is CASSYRLNYGYTF. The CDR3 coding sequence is TGTGCCAGCAGTTACAGGTTGAACTATGGCTACACCTTC.

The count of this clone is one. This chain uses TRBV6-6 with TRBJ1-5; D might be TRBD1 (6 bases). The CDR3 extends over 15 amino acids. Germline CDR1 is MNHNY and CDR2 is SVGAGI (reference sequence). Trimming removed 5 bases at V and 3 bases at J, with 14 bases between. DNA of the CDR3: TGTGCCAGCAGTACGGGGACAAACAACAATCAGCCCCAGCATTTT. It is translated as CASSTGTNNNQPQHF.

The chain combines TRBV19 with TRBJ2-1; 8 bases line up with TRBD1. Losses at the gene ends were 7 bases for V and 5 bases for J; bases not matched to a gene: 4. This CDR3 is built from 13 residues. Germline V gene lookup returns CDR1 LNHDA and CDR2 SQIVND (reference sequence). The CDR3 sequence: CASIRTGNNEQFF. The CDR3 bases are TGTGCCAGTATTAGGACAGGGAACAATGAGCAGTTCTTC.

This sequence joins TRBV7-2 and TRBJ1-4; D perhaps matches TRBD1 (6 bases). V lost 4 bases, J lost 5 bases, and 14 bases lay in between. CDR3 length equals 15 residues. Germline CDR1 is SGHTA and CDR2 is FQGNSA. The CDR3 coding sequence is TGTGCCAGCAGCTCCGAGGACAGAAGGAATGAAAAACTGTTTTTT. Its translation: CASSSEDRRNEKLFF. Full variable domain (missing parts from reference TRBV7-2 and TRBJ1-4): GAGVSQSPSNKVTEKGKDVELRCDPISGHTALYWYRQSLGQGLEFLIYFQGNSAPDKSGLPSDRFSAERTGGSVSTLTIQRTQQEDSAVYLCASSSEDRRNEKLFFGSGTQLSVL.